The T cell receptor beta chain described here comes from a study of T cells in Graves' hyperthyroidism and ophthalmopathy. Study as a whole: Before any treatment, at initial diagnosis, peripheral blood was collected.

Among the patients, aged 18 to 65, hyperthyroidism was newly diagnosed and had lasted under 2 months. Uncontrolled infections, other autoimmune diseases, pregnancy or lactation led to exclusion of patients. Germline V gene data show CDR1 as SQVTM and CDR2 as ANQGSEA. With 4 bases removed from V and 3 bases from J, the gap between germline ends came to 22 bases. The CDR3 runs 17 residues. This clonotype was picked up many times. Antigen specificity is unknown. The source material, RNA transcripts, was used to amplify TCR beta CDR3 regions. The HTBI primer set was used in a first-round RT-PCR of the TCR CDR3. MiXCR, applied by TCRdb to the multiplex PCR reads, yields one record per CDR3 protein. The sample records about 130,000 distinct CDR3 sequences, more than 20% being singletons. Findings of the study overall: The blood repertoire included most of the expanded thyroid clonotypes above 0.001.

The sequencing sample was made of blood. J is TRBJ2-1 and V is TRBV29-1; perhaps TRBD2 as D (6 bases). This TCR came from a woman in her forties or fifties with Graves' hyperthyroidism that later progressed to Graves' ophthalmopathy. CDR3 sequence (DNA): TGCAGCGTTGTGACGGGACTTTCCTTTACCCTCTACAATGAGCAGTTCTTC. This encodes CSVVTGLSFTLYNEQFF.